Reported below is one T cell receptor beta chain. This entry comes from a study of blood T cell repertoires in COVID-19. Study-wide context: Whether acute or convalescent, the COVID-19 samples came from the United States, Italy and Spain. PBMCs, B-cell-depleted T cells, or T cells were the source of the cDNA or gDNA that made up the material.

Per the authors' pipeline: Estimation of nucleated cell counts relied on the amplification of reference gene primers. Repertoires were generated with immunoSEQ multiplex PCR, while TCRdb's copy carries only in-frame clones and drops some. The V and J calls and the clone size are those of that table, but D and trimming were determined from the DNA. The table includes some 75,000 clones, roughly 91% detected once. This TCR came from a man aged 60 to 69 with acute or convalescent COVID-19. What was sequenced was peripheral blood.

CDR3 bases: TGTGCCTGGAGCGGGGACAGGGACAGGGGAGAAAAACTGTTTTTT. Its protein is CAWSGDRDRGEKLFF. This chain uses TRBV30 with TRBJ1-4, with 10 bases lining up with TRBD1. The length of the CDR3 is 15 residues. The J segment lost 8 bases and the V segment lost 3 bases, leaving 9 bases of the junction unmatched. Per the germline V gene, CDR1 is GTSNPN and CDR2 is SVGIG (reference sequence).